A selection of T cell receptor beta chains follows, all from one sample in a study of T cells in Graves' hyperthyroidism and ophthalmopathy. TCRdb recomputed calls from the multiplex PCR reads with MiXCR, one row per CDR3 protein. The data contain a few hundred thousand distinct CDR3 sequences, roughly 15% of them singletons. The sequenced sample was blood. Receptor source: a woman in her forties with Graves' ophthalmopathy. Both conserved end residues are part of each CDR3. The order of the fields is J gene, V gene, clone size, CDR3 length, D gene, CDR3 protein, CDR3 DNA. A D gene is named only where the DNA matches it firmly. The size entry is marked missing in some rows and otherwise reads once, few, many or a size class.

TRBJ1-5	TRBV7-2	few	15	.	CASSPEPRGNQPQHF	TGTGCCAGCAGCCCCGAACCCCGAGGGAATCAGCCCCAGCATTTT
TRBJ1-1	TRBV28	many	15	.	CASSLSGTINTEAFF	TGTGCCAGCAGTTTATCAGGGACTATAAACACTGAAGCTTTCTTT
TRBJ2-7	TRBV5-1	many	11	.	CASSSEAVQYF	TGCGCCAGCAGCAGCGAGGCAGTGCAGTACTTC
TRBJ2-3	TRBV6-1	few	14	TRBD1	CAVAGTGATDTQYF	TGTGCCGTCGCCGGGACAGGGGCCACAGATACGCAGTATTTT
TRBJ1-1	TRBV30	many	12	TRBD1	CAFWTGGTEAFF	TGTGCCTTTTGGACAGGAGGAACTGAAGCTTTCTTT
TRBJ1-5	TRBV6-2/TRBV6-3	many	16	.	CASSYVAAGCNQPQHF	TGTGCCAGCAGTTACGTAGCAGCAGGGTGCAATCAGCCCCAGCATTTT
TRBJ2-3	TRBV20-1	few	15	TRBD2	CSAKASGRAADTQYF	TGCAGTGCTAAGGCTAGCGGGAGGGCCGCAGATACGCAGTATTTT
TRBJ2-4	TRBV20-1	many	15	.	CSARDRQLAKNIQYF	TGCAGTGCTAGAGATCGTCAGTTAGCCAAAAACATTCAGTACTTC
TRBJ1-2	TRBV5-1	many	14	.	CASSATTQGFGYTF	TGCGCCAGCAGCGCAACCACCCAGGGGTTTGGCTACACCTTC
TRBJ2-1	TRBV20-1	many	14	TRBD2	CSASSGRRSNEQFF	TGCAGTGCCTCTAGCGGGAGAAGGAGCAATGAGCAGTTCTTC
TRBJ2-1	TRBV28	many	16	.	CASSLIGTPSLIEQFF	TGTGCCAGCAGCCTTATCGGGACTCCCAGTTTAATTGAGCAGTTCTTC
TRBJ2-1	TRBV11-2	many	13	TRBD2	CASSSGLVNEQFF	TGTGCCAGCAGCTCCGGACTAGTAAATGAGCAGTTCTTC
TRBJ1-1	TRBV25-1	many	15	.	CASSEYGRENTEAFF	TGTGCCAGCAGTGAATACGGCAGGGAGAACACTGAAGCTTTCTTT
TRBJ2-1	TRBV29-1	many	14	.	CSVESWRPYNEQFF	TGCAGCGTTGAATCCTGGCGTCCGTACAATGAGCAGTTCTTC
TRBJ2-2	TRBV6-1	many	14	.	CASSPNGWGGELFF	TGTGCCAGCAGTCCAAACGGGTGGGGCGGGGAGCTGTTTTTT
TRBJ2-7	TRBV27	many	16	.	CASSLSRGETVYEQYF	TGTGCCAGCAGTTTATCGAGGGGAGAAACGGTCTACGAGCAGTACTTC
TRBJ1-6	TRBV5-4	few	14	.	CASSLWAVNSPLHF	TGTGCCAGCAGCTTGTGGGCAGTAAATTCACCCCTCCACTTT
TRBJ1-5	TRBV12-3/TRBV12-4	many	14	.	CASSFSEWNQPQHF	TGTGCCAGCAGTTTTAGCGAGTGGAATCAGCCCCAGCATTTT
TRBJ1-2	TRBV9	.	15	.	CASSVAGGKWEGYTF	TGTGCCAGCAGCGTAGCTGGGGGGAAATGGGAAGGCTACACCTTC
TRBJ2-3	TRBV5-1	once	16	TRBD2	CASSLGAGVSTDTQYF	TGCGCCAGCAGCTTGGGGGCGGGGGTGAGCACAGATACGCAGTATTTT
TRBJ1-4	TRBV6-1	.	13	.	CAGQSGSNEKLFF	TGTGCCGGCCAGAGCGGCTCTAATGAAAAACTGTTTTTT
TRBJ1-2	TRBV6-2/TRBV6-3	few	11	.	CASSYRGGYTF	TGTGCCAGCAGTTACAGGGGAGGCTACACCTTC
TRBJ1-1	TRBV28	many	15	.	CASITPAGGRTEAFF	TGTGCCAGCATCACCCCGGCTGGGGGTCGAACTGAAGCTTTCTTT
TRBJ2-1	TRBV5-6	.	14	.	CASSVAGGEYEQFF	TGTGCCAGCAGCGTGGCGGGCGGTGAATATGAGCAGTTCTTC
TRBJ1-1	TRBV7-8	few	14	.	CASSLEGPGTEAFF	TGTGCCAGCAGCTTAGAGGGGCCCGGGACAGAAGCTTTCTTT
TRBJ1-5	TRBV19	few	13	.	CASSIDRTQPQHF	TGTGCCAGTAGTATCGACAGAACTCAGCCCCAGCATTTT
TRBJ1-5	TRBV5-1	.	14	.	CASRPGTVGQPQHF	TGCGCCAGCAGGCCGGGAACGGTTGGACAGCCCCAGCATTTT
TRBJ2-7	TRBV7-9	few	14	TRBD1	CASSTRDSHYEQYF	TGTGCCAGCAGCACAAGGGACAGCCACTACGAGCAGTACTTC
TRBJ2-1	TRBV7-9	few	16	TRBD2	CASSSAGTSRSDEQFF	TGTGCCAGCAGCTCCGCCGGGACTAGCAGGAGTGATGAGCAGTTCTTC
TRBJ1-1	TRBV11-2	many	13	.	CASSFRLNTEAFF	TGTGCCAGCAGCTTCAGATTAAACACTGAAGCTTTCTTT
TRBJ1-2	TRBV7-8	many	14	.	CASSLGHRDYGYTF	TGTGCCAGCAGCCTCGGTCACAGGGACTATGGCTACACCTTC
TRBJ2-7	TRBV6-1	many	13	TRBD1	CASSPRGPYEQYF	TGTGCCAGCAGCCCCAGGGGGCCATACGAGCAGTACTTC
TRBJ1-2	TRBV11-2	.	16	TRBD1	CASSPPGTEANYGYTF	TGTGCCAGCAGCCCCCCCGGGACAGAAGCTAACTATGGCTACACCTTC
TRBJ1-4	TRBV12-3/TRBV12-4	.	13	TRBD1	CASKGDSYEKLFF	TGTGCCAGCAAGGGGGACAGCTATGAAAAACTGTTTTTT
TRBJ1-6	TRBV10-3	.	15	TRBD1	CAISESRQGASPLHF	TGTGCCATCAGTGAGTCGAGACAGGGGGCTTCACCCCTCCACTTT
TRBJ2-7	TRBV11-2	many	16	TRBD2	CASSSLTSGLSHEQYF	TGTGCCAGCAGCTCCTTGACTAGCGGGTTATCCCACGAGCAGTACTTC
TRBJ2-2	TRBV2	many	11	.	CASRWNGELFF	TGTGCCAGCAGGTGGAATGGGGAGCTGTTTTTT